What follows are 29 T cell receptor beta chains derived from one specimen sequenced in a study of response to subunit inactivated influenza vaccine. TCRdb called the RT-PCR reads again in MiXCR, with one record for every CDR3 protein. Of around 530,000 distinct CDR3 sequences listed, roughly 12% are singletons. The sample in question was PBMCs from blood, obtained on the day of vaccination. The receptors here all came from a man aged 50-59 years who received an inactivated influenza vaccine.

This clonotype was counted at least ten times. This chain joins TRBV5-1 and TRBJ2-3; 15 nucleotides line up with TRBD2. V shed 3 bases, J shed 2 bases, and the junction held 7 bases outside the gene matches. In germline, CDR1 is SGHRS, CDR2 YFSETQ. The CDR3 is made up of 18 amino acids. The DNA of the CDR3 is TGCGCCAGCAGCTCCGGGACTAGCGGGGGGATAATCACAGATACGCAGTATTTT. It encodes CASSSGTSGGIITDTQYF.

The V and J genes are TRBV20-1 and TRBJ2-5, with 8 nucleotides matching TRBD1. CDR3 length equals 15 residues. The ends lost 4 bases at V and 2 bases at J; junction bases unmatched: 9. The germline V gene has CDR1 DFQATT and CDR2 SNEGSKA (reference sequence). CDR3 sequence (DNA): TGCAGTGCTACGCTAAGAGACAGGGGACAAGAGACCCAGTACTTC. It translates to CSATLRDRGQETQYF.

The chain carries TRBV7-7 and TRBJ1-1; D is perhaps TRBD1 (5 bases). Germline loops: CDR1 SSHAT, CDR2 FNYEAQ (reference sequence). V shed 1 base and J shed 5 bases, with 14 bases lying between them. The CDR3 consists of 15 residues. For the CDR3, the DNA is TGTGCCAGCAGCTTAGTCGCGTGTGGGGGGACTGAAGCTTTCTTT. Its protein product is CASSLVACGGTEAFF.

This clonotype has only a few counts. The rearrangement uses TRBV12-3 or TRBV12-4 and TRBJ1-2; no firm D call. CDR3 size: 12 residues. V dropped 5 bases and J dropped 4 bases, with 8 bases sitting between them. For the CDR3, the DNA is TGTGCCAGCAGTGATGTGACCTATGGCTACACCTTC. Translating gives CASSDVTYGYTF.

This clonotype was counted a few times. V usage is TRBV4-3 and J usage is TRBJ2-2; perhaps TRBD1 as D (6 bases). Germline V gives CDR1 LGHNA, CDR2 YSLEER. The CDR3 is 20 residues long. V dropped 5 bases and J dropped 0 bases, with 25 bases sitting between them. The CDR3 nucleotides read TGCGCCAGCAGCTTGAACCCGAGGGACATATTGGATCCGAACACCGGGGAGCTGTTTTTT. The encoded protein is CASSLNPRDILDPNTGELFF.

This clonotype was detected a few times. This chain connects TRBV5-1 to TRBJ2-3; D assignment may be TRBD1 or TRBD2 (5 bases each). Germline V gene data show CDR1 as SGHRS and CDR2 as YFSETQ. Deletions cut 2 bases from V and 0 bases from J, with 10 bases between. The CDR3 totals 15 residues. CDR3 in DNA: TGCGCCAGCAGCTTCTCATGGGGGAGCACAGATACGCAGTATTTT. This sequence encodes CASSFSWGSTDTQYF.

In this sample, this clonotype turned up a few times. The rearrangement links TRBV6-1 to TRBJ2-3; D is ambiguous. The CDR3 is 14 amino acids. Germline V gene lookup returns CDR1 MNHNS and CDR2 SASEGT. With 10 bases removed from V and 2 bases from J, the gap between germline ends came to 16 bases. CDR3 bases: TGTGCCACCCTCAGTCCAGGCACCACAGATACGCAGTATTTT. This sequence encodes CATLSPGTTDTQYF.

V and J are TRBV12-3 or TRBV12-4 and TRBJ1-1, with TRBD1 matching over 9 bases. The CDR3 runs 15 residues. Trimming at V came to 5 bases and at J to 4 bases, leaving 8 bases not matched to a gene. CDR3 loop: CASSTHRGRVTEAFF. CDR3 nucleotide sequence: TGTGCCAGCAGTACCCACAGGGGGCGCGTCACTGAAGCTTTCTTT.

The V gene is TRBV29-1, the J gene TRBJ2-1, with 8 bases lining up with TRBD2. J gave up 7 bases and V 2 bases, and 7 bases lay outside the gene matches. Germline-derived CDR1 and CDR2 are SQVTM and ANQGSEA. This CDR3 region has 14 residues. CDR3 DNA sequence: TGCAGCGTTGAACGTCCGGGAGGGCCGAATGAGCAGTTCTTC. Its translation: CSVERPGGPNEQFF.

This clonotype has more than one count but fewer than ten. The V call is TRBV20-1, the J call TRBJ2-1, with 11 bases identical to TRBD2. Germline V lookup: CDR1 DFQATT, CDR2 SNEGSKA (reference sequence). Trimming cost V 2 bases and J 3 bases; bases outside gene matches: 6. The CDR3 contains 16 residues. The CDR3 sequence: CSARLLAGGNYNEQFF. CDR3 nucleotide sequence: TGCAGTGCTAGACTGCTAGCGGGAGGAAACTACAATGAGCAGTTCTTC.

This clonotype has just a few counts. The chain couples TRBV6-2 or TRBV6-3 to TRBJ2-3, with 10 bases aligning to TRBD2. This CDR3 comprises 17 residues. Germline V gene lookup returns CDR1 MNHEY and CDR2 SVGEGT. V was clipped by 1 base and J by 0 bases; unmatched bases: 4. DNA of the CDR3: TGTGCCAGCAGTTACTTCGGACTAGCGGCTAGCACAGATACGCAGTATTTT. Amino acids: CASSYFGLAASTDTQYF.

The chain is built from TRBV7-2 and TRBJ2-3, with 8 nucleotides matching TRBD2. V dropped 1 base and J dropped 8; count of bases not matched to a gene: 11. This CDR3 is built from 16 residues. Per the germline V gene, CDR1 is SGHTA and CDR2 is FQGNSA. The CDR3 DNA reads TGTGCCAGCAGCTTAGTGTCAGCGGGAGAAAGACTTACGCAGTATTTT. Translated, it gives CASSLVSAGERLTQYF.

This clonotype was detected only a few times. The rearrangement joins TRBV25-1 to TRBJ1-1; TRBD1 is a possible D gene (5 bases). The CDR3 extends over 16 amino acids. Germline CDR1 reads MGHDK; CDR2 reads SYGVNS. V lost 3 bases, J lost 2 bases, and 16 bases lay in between. The CDR3 here is CASSDLLAGLNTEAFF. CDR3 sequence (DNA): TGTGCCAGCAGTGACTTGCTAGCAGGGCTAAACACTGAAGCTTTCTTT.

This clonotype was counted a few times. The genes are TRBV12-3 or TRBV12-4 and TRBJ1-4, with TRBD1 identical over 9 bases. This CDR3 contains 15 residues. Trimming at V came to 5 bases and at J to 6 bases, leaving 7 bases not matched to a gene. CDR3 in amino acids: CASSEGTGRDEKLFF. In nucleotides, the CDR3 is TGTGCCAGCAGTGAGGGGACAGGGCGGGATGAAAAACTGTTTTTT.

The gene calls are TRBV11-3 and TRBJ2-1; no reliable D call. The CDR3 is 14 residues long. Trimming removed 2 bases at V and 8 bases at J, with 13 bases between. Germline lookup yields CDR1 SGHNT and CDR2 YENEEA. CDR3 sequence: CASSLISRGDEQFF. The CDR3 DNA sequence: TGTGCCAGCAGCTTAATATCCAGAGGCGATGAGCAGTTCTTC.

This clonotype occurred a few times. V usage is TRBV20-1 and J usage is TRBJ2-2; no definite D call. CDR3 length equals 17 residues. Germline V CDR1 and CDR2: DFQATT, SNEGSKA (reference sequence). V was clipped by 0 bases and J by 1 base, with 15 bases between them. The CDR3, as DNA: TGCAGTGCTAGAGATGGTAGCAGGACCCAGAACACCGGGGAGCTGTTTTTT. This translates into CSARDGSRTQNTGELFF.

The gene calls are TRBV5-6 and TRBJ1-6; 8 nucleotides line up with TRBD1. The germline gives CDR1 SGHDT, CDR2 YYEEEE. This CDR3 comprises 15 residues. V was pared by 3 bases and J by 7 bases, with 6 bases of the junction left unmatched. DNA of the CDR3: TGTGCCAGCAGCTCGTACGGGACAGGAAATTCACCCCTCCACTTT. It yields the protein CASSSYGTGNSPLHF.

This clonotype was picked up many times. The chain is built from TRBV4-3 and TRBJ1-5; 7 bases align to TRBD1. V lost 0 bases to trimming and J lost 5 bases; unmatched junction nucleotides: 7. The CDR3 covers 16 residues. Per germline, CDR1 LGHNA and CDR2 YSLEER. The DNA of the CDR3 is TGCGCCAGCAGCCAAGAACGGGTGGGACAGCATCAGCCCCAGCATTTT. The encoded protein is CASSQERVGQHQPQHF.

This clonotype has a handful of counts. The rearrangement links TRBV4-2 to TRBJ1-1, with D possibly matching TRBD1 (5 bases). Germline CDR1 reads LGHNA; CDR2 reads YNFKEQ. This CDR3 has 14 residues. V was trimmed by 0 bases and J by 2 bases, leaving 7 bases between them. The CDR3 bases are TGTGCCAGCAGCCAAGAGTGGACAAACACTGAAGCTTTCTTT. Protein product: CASSQEWTNTEAFF.

The chain recombines TRBV14 with TRBJ2-5; weak D call: TRBD1 (5 bases). Germline V gene data show CDR1 as SGHDN and CDR2 as FVKESK. The CDR3 totals 16 residues. The germline V and J ends were trimmed by 4 bases and 0 bases, with 15 bases remaining between them. The CDR3 DNA sequence: TGTGCCAGCAGCCGGACAAGGCTTAGGTACCAAGAGACCCAGTACTTC. This translates into CASSRTRLRYQETQYF.

Only a few counts were recorded for this clonotype. The chain employs TRBV29-1 and TRBJ1-1, with D unresolved. Germline V gives CDR1 SQVTM, CDR2 ANQGSEA. The CDR3 covers 13 residues. Trimming left V 5 bases short and J 0 bases short, with 10 bases between. CDR3 sequence reads: CSVQVSMNTEAFF. DNA for the CDR3: TGCAGCGTTCAGGTTTCCATGAACACTGAAGCTTTCTTT.

This chain uses TRBV5-1 with TRBJ2-2; 10 positions agree with TRBD2. The CDR3 contains 16 residues. From germline, CDR1 is SGHRS and CDR2 YFSETQ. The V gene end was trimmed by 4 bases and the J gene end by 0 bases; junction bases not matched to a gene: 3. CDR3 region: CASSGGTSANTGELFF. The CDR3 region has the DNA TGCGCCAGCAGCGGCGGGACTAGCGCGAACACCGGGGAGCTGTTTTTT. Together with reference TRBV5-1 and TRBJ2-2, the CDR3 gives the full variable domain: KAGVTQTPRYLIKTRGQQVTLSCSPISGHRSVSWYQQTPGQGLQFLFEYFSETQRNKGNFPGRFSGRQFSNSRSEMNVSTLELGDSALYLCASSGGTSANTGELFFGEGSRLTVL.

This clonotype was observed many times. This chain links TRBV5-1 with TRBJ1-1, with TRBD1 matching 8 bases. The CDR3 spans 14 residues. The V gene's germline CDR1 is SGHRS and CDR2 YFSETQ. V dropped 4 bases and J dropped 5; count of bases not matched to a gene: 7. CDR3 coding DNA: TGCGCCAGCAGCACCGACAGGGGCGGGACTGAAGCTTTCTTT. Residues: CASSTDRGGTEAFF.

V is TRBV28 and J is TRBJ1-4; the D is unclear. V was shortened by 2 bases and J by 7 bases, with 17 bases between the two germline ends. Germline loops: CDR1 MDHEN, CDR2 SYDVKM. CDR3 length: 16 amino acids. This CDR3 is CASSLEGISLTEKLFF. The CDR3 region has the DNA TGTGCCAGCAGTTTAGAAGGGATCAGCCTGACTGAAAAACTGTTTTTT.

The chain couples TRBV7-3 to TRBJ2-1; tentatively, D is TRBD2 (5 bases). The V gene's germline CDR1 is SGHTA and CDR2 FQGTGA. CDR3 length: 13 residues. With 1 base removed from V and 10 bases from J, the gap between germline ends came to 11 bases. The DNA for the CDR3 is TGTGCCAGCAGCTTAATCCGACGGGGAGAGCAGTTCTTC. It is translated as CASSLIRRGEQFF.

This clonotype turned up a few times. This rearrangement joins TRBV2 to TRBJ2-3; 11 nucleotides match TRBD2. Germline V gene lookup returns CDR1 SNHLY and CDR2 FYNNEI. Unmatched junction bases numbered 7, after V lost 6 bases and J lost 2 bases. The CDR3 is made up of 16 amino acids. This CDR3 reads CASRSGLAEITDTQYF. The CDR3 DNA follows: TGTGCCAGCAGGTCGGGACTAGCGGAAATCACAGATACGCAGTATTTT. Using reference TRBV2 and TRBJ2-3 for the parts outside the CDR3, the full variable domain is EPEVTQTPSHQVTQMGQEVILRCVPISNHLYFYWYRQILGQKVEFLVSFYNNEISEKSEIFDDQFSVERPDGSNFTLKIRSTKLEDSAMYFCASRSGLAEITDTQYFGPGTRLTVL.

V gene TRBV4-3 combines with J gene TRBJ1-1; D remains unclear. Trimming removed 0 bases from V and 10 bases from J, with 18 bases in between. Germline V CDR1 and CDR2: LGHNA, YSLEER. The CDR3 is 15 amino acids. CDR3 DNA: TGCGCCAGCAGCCAAGAAGCGGCCAGGAGCTTTATAGCTTTCTTT. Its protein is CASSQEAARSFIAFF.

This clonotype was found a few times. V and J are TRBV6-2 or TRBV6-3 and TRBJ2-5; the D gene could be TRBD1 or TRBD2 (5 bases each). This CDR3 region has 13 residues. V was cut by 5 bases and J by 1 base, with 8 bases left in between. Germline V gene sequence: CDR1 MNHEY, CDR2 SVGEGT. CDR3 DNA sequence: TGTGCCAGCAGTCGGGACCCCCAAGAGACCCAGTACTTC. This gives the protein CASSRDPQETQYF.

The V gene is TRBV6-5, the J gene TRBJ2-1, with 10 positions matching TRBD2. V gave up 0 bases and J gave up 8 bases; unmatched junction bases: 16. This CDR3 is 19 amino acids long. Germline loops: CDR1 MNHEY, CDR2 SVGAGI. The CDR3 sequence: CASSYSNWLAGDRGDEQFF. The CDR3 bases are TGTGCCAGCAGTTACTCAAATTGGCTAGCGGGAGACCGGGGGGATGAGCAGTTCTTC.